The clone carrying this T cell receptor beta chain was seen a few times. This sample was taken from a study of sequential checkpoint blockade in melanoma. The assay was immunoSEQ multiplex PCR, and TCRdb's table has in-frame clones only and misses some. The sample shows fewer than 20,000 clones, less than 30% of them seen only once. The treatment denotes: randomized to nivolumab then ipilimumab (arm A) or the reverse (arm B). Here the sequenced sample was tumor tissue (inferred from file names), taken from a patient given nivolumab and ipilimumab in sequence. The TCR sequence derives from a human donor with melanoma.

CDR3 nucleotides: TGTGCCAGCAGCGTGGACGGTTTTGAAGCTTTCTTT. This encodes CASSVDGFEAFF. This sequence joins TRBV6-8 and TRBJ1-1, with D unresolved. The CDR3 contains 12 residues. CDR1 and CDR2 from the germline V gene are MNHGY and SAAAGT. V gave up 6 bases and J gave up 7 bases, with 12 bases separating them.